This TCR beta chain was identified in a study of CD4 T cells in relation to SARS-CoV-2 and coronaviruses. Across the study: Crossreactive spike epitopes shared across donors were mapped to their HLA restriction.

Germline CDR1 is KGHSH and CDR2 is LQKENI. The CDR3 contains 16 residues. The germline V and J ends were trimmed by 0 bases and 5 bases, with 13 bases remaining between them. This table comes from immunoSEQ multiplex PCR, and its TCRdb copy is limited to in-frame clones, with some not included. The repertoire holds around 56,000 clones, with 80% to 90% as singletons. This clone has just a few counts. Its antigen is unknown. General study results and limits: About 64% of donors had memory CD4+ clonotypes crossrecognizing SARS-CoV-2 and common cold coronavirus spike.

The unexposed donors gave CD4+ T cells in about 2010-2019, prior to COVID-19. Sequenced input: memory CD4+ T cells from PBMCs. The source of this sequence is a human donor in good health. J is TRBJ2-2 and V is TRBV18; D tentatively reads TRBD1 or TRBD2 (6 bases each). CDR3 coding DNA: TGTGCCAGCTCACCACCGTCCGGAGGGGGGACCGGGGAGCTGTTTTTT. This encodes CASSPPSGGGTGELFF.